These 16 T cell receptor beta chains came from one sample sequenced in a study of shared clonotypes between healthy human individuals. Using immunoSEQ multiplex PCR, the repertoire was profiled, and TCRdb retains in-frame clones only, with some absent. The sample shows some 1,100,000 clones, about 84% of them seen only once. The specimen sequenced was memory CD4+ T cells from PBMCs. Subset defined: CD45RA-negative fraction. The receptor source for this set is a man younger than 35 in good health. Some clones in this sample may be carry-over from other donors' samples.

This chain joins TRBV11-2 and TRBJ2-7; D unclear. This CDR3 comprises 14 residues. CDR1 and CDR2 from the germline V gene are SGHAT and FQNNGV. Trimming pared 4 bases from V and 3 bases from J, leaving 13 bases between. The DNA of the CDR3 is TGTGCCAGCAGCTACCGTCGGACCGACTACGAGCAGTACTTC. Translated, it gives CASSYRRTDYEQYF.

There are a few counts of this clone. V and J are TRBV7-2 and TRBJ2-2, with no clear D. The CDR3 extends over 17 amino acids. CDR1 is SGHTA and CDR2 is FQGNSA in the germline V gene. V was trimmed by 2 bases and J by 6 bases, leaving 19 bases between them. This CDR3 is CASSLQYSRSFAGELFF. The CDR3 DNA reads as TGTGCCAGCAGCTTACAGTATAGCAGGAGTTTCGCCGGGGAGCTGTTTTTT.

V is TRBV7-3 and J is TRBJ2-4; 9 bases match TRBD1. There are 15 residues in the CDR3. J was trimmed by 0 bases and V by 5 bases; bases with no gene match: 2. Germline V CDR1 and CDR2: SGHTA, FQGTGA. CDR3 nucleotide sequence: TGTGCCAGCAGCCAGACAGGGGGAGCCAAAAACATTCAGTACTTC. This encodes CASSQTGGAKNIQYF.

V usage is TRBV18 and J usage is TRBJ1-2; the D is unclear. V lost 2 bases to trimming and J lost 1 base, with 8 bases between them. Germline assignment: CDR1 KGHSH and CDR2 LQKENI. This CDR3 contains 14 residues. Here the CDR3 DNA reads TGTGCCAGCTCACCAACCCCGGTTAACTATGGCTACACCTTC. It codes for CASSPTPVNYGYTF.

On this clone itself: The same CDR3 can be traced to other DNA sequences in this sample. This chain connects TRBV28 to TRBJ2-1; D may be TRBD1 (6 bases). Looked up from germline, CDR1 is MDHEN and CDR2 is SYDVKM. Deletions cut 3 bases from V and 8 bases from J, with 11 bases between. The CDR3 covers 13 residues. The DNA for the CDR3 is TGTGCCAGCAGTTTGTCAGGGGCGTATGAGCAGTTCTTC. This codes for CASSLSGAYEQFF.

The chain employs TRBV29-1 and TRBJ2-1, with 10 bases matching TRBD2. Trimming cost V 7 bases and J 6 bases; bases outside gene matches: 6. Germline V gene data show CDR1 as SQVTM and CDR2 as ANQGSEA. This CDR3 region has 13 residues. In nucleotides, the CDR3 is TGCAGCGCGGGACTAGCGCGATCCAATGAGCAGTTCTTC. Protein: CSAGLARSNEQFF.

The rearrangement uses TRBV28 and TRBJ2-7; D may be TRBD2 (5 bases). Per germline, CDR1 MDHEN and CDR2 SYDVKM. This CDR3 spans 13 amino acids. V dropped 5 bases and J dropped 4 bases, with 12 bases sitting between them. CDR3 nucleotides: TGTGCCAGCAGTCGCCCCCGAGGGTACGAGCAGTACTTC. Its translation is CASSRPRGYEQYF.

The CDR3 region is CASEFLGYGYTF. The CDR3 DNA reads TGTGCCAGCGAGTTTTTAGGCTATGGCTACACCTTC. The chain couples TRBV28 to TRBJ1-2, with no clear D. The V gene lost 8 bases and the J gene lost 4 bases, with 11 bases spanning the gap. This CDR3 has 12 residues. Germline CDR1 MDHEN, CDR2 SYDVKM.

This sequence joins TRBV14 and TRBJ2-4; D is ambiguous. This CDR3 is built from 15 residues. V lost 5 bases and J 6 bases, leaving 17 bases between the germline ends. The germline CDR1 and CDR2 sequences are SGHDN and FVKESK. The CDR3 here is CASSVDADPRNIQYF. CDR3 sequence (DNA): TGTGCCAGCAGCGTCGATGCGGACCCTCGAAACATTCAGTACTTC.

This chain uses TRBV21-1 with TRBJ1-4; the table assigns TRBD1, which was not confirmed against the DNA. TRBV21-1 is deemed a pseudogene. The CDR3 covers 16 residues. As DNA, the CDR3 is TGTGCCAGCAGCAAAGTCTTGAAGGGGGTGGGTGAAAAACTGTTTTTT. As protein: CASSKVLKGVGEKLFF.

This clone was recorded once. The chain is built from TRBV27 and TRBJ2-5; no definite D call. The ends were cut back, 10 bases at V and 2 bases at J, with 17 bases in the middle. Germline V CDR1 and CDR2: MNHEY, SMNVEV (reference sequence). The CDR3 consists of 14 residues. As DNA, the CDR3 is TGTGCCACCCCTCCGGGTCCTAAACAAGAGACCCAGTACTTC. As protein: CATPPGPKQETQYF.

The chain carries TRBV6-6 and TRBJ1-2; D ambiguous. Trimming left V 2 bases short and J 5 bases short, with 18 bases between. CDR3 length: 16 amino acids. Per germline, CDR1 MNHNY and CDR2 SVGAGI (reference sequence). The CDR3 protein is CASSYEPPALRYGYTF. In nucleotides, the CDR3 is TGTGCCAGCAGTTACGAACCACCGGCCCTTCGGTATGGCTACACCTTC.

CDR3 residues: CASSPAGPTYEQYF. In nucleotides, the CDR3 is TGTGCCAGCAGCCCCGCGGGGCCGACCTACGAGCAGTACTTC. The chain couples TRBV9 to TRBJ2-7; D is perhaps TRBD2 (6 bases). There are 14 residues in the CDR3. The germline V gene encodes CDR1 SGDLS and CDR2 YYNGEE. V lost 4 bases to trimming and J lost 2 bases, with 13 bases between them.

With respect to this clone: Other DNA sequences within the sample encode an identical CDR3. J is TRBJ1-2 and V is TRBV27; the D gene is possibly TRBD1 (5 bases). CDR3 length: 13 residues. V lost 3 bases to trimming and J lost 5 bases, with 10 bases between them. Germline CDR1 and CDR2: MNHEY and SMNVEV (reference sequence). The CDR3 region has the DNA TGTGCCAGCAGTTTCCGGGGCCAGTATGGCTACACCTTC. Translating it yields CASSFRGQYGYTF.

The chain joins TRBV30 to TRBJ1-2; a possible D gene is TRBD1 (5 bases). There are 11 residues in the CDR3. The V end was cut by 4 bases, the J end by 11 bases, with 14 bases between. The V gene's germline CDR1 is GTSNPN and CDR2 SVGIG (reference sequence). The CDR3 DNA reads TGTGCCTGGATCGGGGCTATACGGTACACCTTC. Translated, it gives CAWIGAIRYTF. Supplemented by reference TRBV30 and TRBJ1-2, the full variable domain reads SQTIHQWPATLVQPVGSPLSLECTVEGTSNPNLYWYRQAAGRGLQLLFYSVGIGQISSEVPQNLSASRPQDRQFILSSKKLLLSDSGFYLCAWIGAIRYTFGSGTRLTVV.

The V call is TRBV30, the J call TRBJ2-3; D not resolved. Germline V gene lookup returns CDR1 GTSNPN and CDR2 SVGIG (reference sequence). CDR3 size: 13 residues. The V end was cut by 0 bases, the J end by 4 bases, with 8 bases between. The CDR3 DNA follows: TGTGCCTGGAGTGTAACATCCGCAGATACGCAGTATTTT. Its protein is CAWSVTSADTQYF.